This entry is about one TCR beta chain. No antigen is known for it. There are 13 residues in the CDR3. Per the germline V gene, CDR1 is MDHEN and CDR2 is SYDVKM. The V and J ends lost 6 bases and 0 bases respectively, with 9 bases between them. The data belong to a study of long-term antiretroviral therapy in people with HIV. At the level of the study: There is a gap of about a decade between the earliest samples and the later 2015 immediate-ART recommendation. The study's findings and limits: Versus controls, repertoires in people with HIV had narrower CDR3 length ranges.

Sequencing relied on immunoSEQ assay v3.0, run at survey level. Assay used: immunoSEQ multiplex PCR; TCRdb lists only in-frame clones, some missing. This table has approximately 26,000 clones, approximately 85% appearing once. Only United States sites treated participants with HIV. This specimen consisted of unsorted PBMCs, obtained 2.9 years after starting antiretroviral therapy. The chain carries TRBV28 and TRBJ2-7; D unresolved. This clonotype was obtained from a middle-aged man with HIV. The CDR3 bases are TGTGCCAGCAGCCTGATTAGCTCCTACGAGCAGTACTTC. It codes for CASSLISSYEQYF.